This T cell receptor beta chain came from a study of CD8 T cells in Susac syndrome. Germline V gene data show CDR1 as SGHDT and CDR2 as YYEEEE. The CDR3 totals 15 residues. Trimming took off 4 bases at V and 2 bases at J, with 14 bases between the two ends. Sequencing targeted TCR beta in T cells from blood (CD8+ and CD4+). TEMRA cells were FACS-enriched, with CD8+ and CD4+ T cells isolated negatively. With random hexamers, reverse transcription was performed on about 0.5 to 1 ug of RNA. By means of immunoSEQ multiplex PCR, TCR beta CDR3 spanning 54 Vbeta and 13 Jbeta underwent amplification. Via MiXCR, TCRdb re-called the immunoSEQ multiplex PCR reads, giving one row per CDR3 protein. The sample has 200,000 to 250,000 distinct CDR3 sequences, roughly 96% seen once.

The clonotype was recovered from a human donor with multiple sclerosis. The sample consisted of CD4+ T cells from PBMCs. The V call is TRBV5-6, the J call TRBJ2-3; TRBD1 is a possible D gene (5 bases). CDR3 bases: TGTGCCAGCAGCGACGTAATACAGGCCACAGATACGCAGTATTTT. Its protein product is CASSDVIQATDTQYF.